This T cell receptor (beta chain) was sequenced for a study of tumor-infiltrating lymphocytes in glioblastoma multiforme. Findings of the study overall: Functional subtype sorting of these T cells was not performed.

Details on this clonotype: Its matching antigen is unknown.

Three nested ARM-PCR rounds with V-beta and C-beta primers built TCRB libraries. Input was 0.5 ug total RNA, reverse-transcribed with a C-beta primer. These TCRB libraries lack any described unique molecular identifiers. One entry per CDR3 protein, called by TCRdb with MiXCR from the multiplex PCR reads. The sample lists 7,500 to 10,000 distinct CDR3 sequences, just over 65% occurring once. Trimming took off 10 bases at V and 2 bases at J, with 17 bases between the two ends. The CDR3 covers 14 residues. CDR1 is ENHRY and CDR2 is SYGVKD in the germline V gene. The origin of this receptor is a male donor with glioblastoma. Sequencing used brain tumor tissue. The rearrangement joins TRBV10-3 to TRBJ1-1, with no clear D. The CDR3 region is CATPPEAINTEAFF. CDR3 sequence (DNA): TGTGCCACACCCCCCGAGGCAATAAACACTGAAGCTTTCTTT.